The 4 T cell receptor beta chains given below trace back to one sample, sequenced in a study of radiotherapy plus CTLA-4 blockade in lung cancer listed by TCRdb under 2018. Library creation used the immunoSEQ multiplex PCR assay. Imported from immuneACCESS, the table was reduced by TCRdb to in-frame sequences with V and J called. These copies leave out some clones; in studies compared against another copy, an unresolved V gene accounts for under half, and the cause of the remainder is not known. Counted in this sample were 110,000 or so clones; 65% to 85% of them appeared once. In total, the top ten clones hold 5.2% of the sample. Sample: peripheral blood, taken from a patient treated with radiotherapy plus ipilimumab. The source of these receptors is a human donor with non-small cell lung cancer who had a partial response to radiotherapy plus ipilimumab.

This clone was picked up a small number of times. The CDR3 sequence is CASRTDIYEQYF. CDR3 nucleotide sequence: TGTGCCAGCCGGACGGACATCTACGAGCAGTACTTC. V is TRBV28 and J is TRBJ2-7, with D possibly TRBD1 on 5 matching bases. From germline, CDR1 is MDHEN and CDR2 SYDVKM. CDR3 length: 12 residues. Trimming took off 8 bases at V and 3 bases at J, with 11 bases between the two ends.

The J gene is TRBJ2-5, the V gene TRBV5-1; TRBD2 agrees at 10 bases. The CDR3 is 18 residues long. From germline, CDR1 is SGHRS and CDR2 YFSETQ. DNA of the CDR3: TGCGTTGGGGGGGTTAGACAATTTCCTAGCGGGAGACAAGAGACCCAGTACTTC. It is translated as CVGGVRQFPSGRQETQYF.

In its sample, this clone was seen once. The gene calls are TRBV7-8 and TRBJ2-2, with D perhaps TRBD2 (6 bases). The ends were cut back, 5 bases at V and 4 bases at J, with 14 bases in the middle. This CDR3 region has 15 residues. Germline lookup yields CDR1 SGHVS and CDR2 FQNEAQ. The CDR3 region is CASSPRESGTGELFF. The CDR3 region has the DNA TGTGCCAGCAGCCCACGGGAGTCAGGCACCGGGGAGCTGTTTTTT.

The chain is built from TRBV28 and TRBJ1-4; possibly TRBD1 for D (6 bases). The CDR3 consists of 15 residues. Germline V lookup: CDR1 MDHEN, CDR2 SYDVKM. The V and J ends lost 4 bases and 8 bases respectively, with 17 bases between them. The chain's CDR3 is CASSSRGLGGEKLFF. The CDR3, as DNA: TGTGCCAGCAGTTCCCGGGGGCTGGGGGGGGAAAAACTGTTTTTT.